This TCR beta chain appears in the sequencing data of a study of T-cell memory formation after mild COVID-19. The study, taken as a whole, reports: A subset of responding clones appeared in pre-infection memory, suggesting cross-reactive memory joined. Proof of SARS-CoV-2 specificity was absent for the second-wave clones that crested on day 37.

TCR alpha and TCR beta cDNA libraries carrying sample barcodes and UMIs came from 5'RACE with constant-segment primers. TCRdb re-called the 5' RACE reads with MiXCR, one entry per CDR3 protein. The sample lists fewer than 60,000 distinct CDR3 sequences, roughly 26% occurring once. The germline gives CDR1 MGHRA, CDR2 YSYEKL. This CDR3 is built from 16 residues. The trim removed 0 bases at V and 7 bases at J, leaving 3 bases unmatched. This clonotype has more than one count but fewer than ten. The antigen is unknown. This TCR derives from a young man who had mild COVID-19 (a few samples of this study predate the infection). Cell type and time point are not known. The genes are TRBV4-1 and TRBJ2-3; 14 nucleotides align to TRBD2. Sequencing was carried out using PBMCs or a T cell subset sorted from them (not recorded which). The CDR3, as DNA: TGCGCCAGCAGCCAAGAGGGACTAGCGGGGGTACATACGCAGTATTTT. Its translation: CASSQEGLAGVHTQYF.